A selection of T cell receptor beta chains follows, all from one sample in a study of blood T cell repertoires in COVID-19. Produced via immunoSEQ multiplex PCR; TCRdb's table is partial and in-frame only. The sample holds some 320,000 clones, approximately 91% seen once. The sequenced sample was PBMCs or T cells enriched from blood (not recorded which). All receptors come from a woman in her thirties who had been exposed to COVID-19. Both conserved end residues are part of each CDR3. A D gene is named only where the DNA matches it firmly. The listing skips clone size in some rows; elsewhere it reads once, few, many or a size class.

d_gene | j_gene | abundance | v_gene | CDR3aa | CDR3nt
- | TRBJ1-1 | - | TRBV7-9 | CASSQKTVSNTEAFF | TGTGCCAGCAGCCAGAAGACAGTTTCGAACACTGAAGCTTTCTTT
TRBD1 | TRBJ1-6 | - | TRBV4-1 | CASSQGTGTENSPLHF | TGCGCCAGCAGCCAGGGTACCGGGACAGAAAATTCACCCCTCCACTTT
- | TRBJ2-2 | - | TRBV5-1 | CASIASPWRGRPTGELFF | TGCGCCAGCATTGCTTCCCCCTGGAGGGGCAGGCCCACCGGGGAGCTGTTTTTT
- | TRBJ1-4 | - | TRBV4-2 | CASGLGRANEKLFF | TGTGCCAGCGGGCTAGGGAGGGCTAATGAAAAACTGTTTTTT
- | TRBJ2-3 | - | TRBV5-1 | CASSLVLGGDSRTDTQYF | TGCGCCAGCAGCTTGGTTTTGGGCGGGGACTCTCGCACAGATACGCAGTATTTT
- | TRBJ1-2 | - | TRBV10-3 | CAITAQAGSGYGYTF | TGTGCCATCACGGCCCAAGCAGGATCAGGCTATGGCTACACCTTC
- | TRBJ1-2 | - | TRBV11-1 | CASSFRTGNYGYTF | TGTGCCAGCAGTTTTAGGACGGGGAACTATGGCTACACCTTC
- | TRBJ1-2 | - | TRBV20-1 | CSASSRLGYTF | TGCAGTGCTAGTTCCCGGTTAGGCTACACCTTC
TRBD1 | TRBJ1-2 | - | TRBV7-2 | CASRTFNRGLYGYTF | TGTGCCAGCAGAACTTTTAACAGGGGGCTCTATGGCTACACCTTC
- | TRBJ1-1 | - | TRBV5-1 | CASSRGPGDTEAFF | TGCGCCAGCAGCCGAGGCCCCGGGGACACTGAAGCTTTCTTT
- | TRBJ1-2 | - | TRBV7-9 | CASSLRGADYGYTF | TGTGCCAGCAGCTTGCGGGGCGCTGACTATGGCTACACCTTC
- | TRBJ2-1 | - | TRBV10-3 | CAITPRAGNLGEQFF | TGTGCCATCACCCCTAGGGCAGGGAATTTGGGTGAGCAGTTCTTC
TRBD1 | TRBJ1-1 | - | TRBV9 | CASSRTGANTEAFF | TGTGCCAGCAGCCGGACAGGGGCGAACACTGAAGCTTTCTTT
- | TRBJ2-7 | - | TRBV7-6 | CASSLSQSGRTPWYF | TGTGCCAGCAGCTTATCCCAATCAGGGCGGACCCCTTGGTACTTC
TRBD1 | TRBJ1-4 | - | TRBV4-3 | CASSLHIPTGEDEKLFF | TGCGCCAGCAGCCTACATATTCCGACAGGGGAGGATGAAAAACTGTTTTTT
- | TRBJ1-2 | - | TRBV7-2 | CASSGGGGQIYGYTF | TGTGCCAGCAGCGGAGGGGGAGGGCAGATCTATGGCTACACCTTC
- | TRBJ1-5 | - | TRBV4-1 | CASSQDHRVSSMTAPSNQPQHF | TGCGCCAGCAGCCAAGATCACAGGGTGAGCTCTATGACGGCACCTAGCAATCAGCCCCAGCATTTT
- | TRBJ1-5 | - | TRBV4-3 | CASSQDLTGGGAQHF | TGCGCCAGCAGCCAAGATCTAACGGGAGGAGGAGCCCAGCATTTT
TRBD1 | TRBJ1-2 | - | TRBV10-3 | CAISGGTGKYYGYTF | TGTGCCATCAGTGGCGGGACAGGGAAATACTATGGCTACACCTTC
TRBD1 | TRBJ2-7 | - | TRBV7-9 | CASSSRTGGEQYF | TGTGCCAGCAGCTCACGGACAGGGGGCGAGCAGTACTTC
- | TRBJ1-4 | - | TRBV5-5 | CASRGGGVEVREKLFF | TGTGCCAGCAGGGGTGGCGGGGTAGAAGTAAGGGAAAAACTGTTTTTT
- | TRBJ1-3 | - | TRBV6-6 | CASSYSHGRSGNTIYF | TGTGCCAGCAGTTACTCGCACGGTCGCTCTGGAAACACCATATATTTT
- | TRBJ2-3 | once | TRBV5-1 | CASSPSGGGLTDTQYF | TGCGCCAGCAGCCCGTCGGGTGGCGGGCTCACAGATACGCAGTATTTT
TRBD1 | TRBJ1-1 | - | TRBV3-1/TRBV3-2 | CASSQSGQGATEAFF | TGTGCCAGCAGCCAATCCGGACAGGGGGCTACTGAAGCTTTCTTT
- | TRBJ1-2 | - | TRBV15 | CATSRDLVYGYTF | TGTGCCACCAGCCGGGACTTGGTGTATGGCTACACCTTC
TRBD1 | TRBJ1-2 | few | TRBV7-6 | CASSAAGTGAYGYTF | TGTGCCAGCAGCGCCGCGGGGACAGGGGCCTATGGCTACACCTTC
- | TRBJ1-1 | - | TRBV7-9 | CASSFALTEAFF | TGTGCCAGCAGCTTCGCGCTCACTGAAGCTTTCTTT
TRBD2 | TRBJ2-1 | - | TRBV11-3 | CASSLRTSSNEQFF | TGTGCCAGCAGCTTGAGGACTAGCTCCAATGAGCAGTTCTTC
TRBD1 | TRBJ1-2 | - | TRBV9 | CASSVVDLARTPPGQEIYGYTF | TGTGCCAGCAGCGTAGTGGATCTCGCCCGTACGCCTCCGGGACAGGAAATTTATGGCTACACCTTC
TRBD1 | TRBJ2-2 | - | TRBV4-3 | CASSQHPFGTAPGELFF | TGCGCCAGCAGCCAGCATCCTTTCGGGACAGCCCCCGGGGAGCTGTTTTTT
- | TRBJ2-4 | - | TRBV5-6 | CASSLYRSLWVTKNIQYF | TGTGCCAGCAGCTTGTACAGGTCCTTGTGGGTTACCAAAAACATTCAGTACTTC
- | TRBJ1-1 | - | TRBV7-2 | CASSLAVGGTEAFF | TGTGCCAGCAGCTTAGCCGTCGGGGGGACTGAAGCTTTCTTT
TRBD1 | TRBJ1-4 | - | TRBV2 | CASSGQGAGEKLFF | TGTGCCAGCAGCGGACAGGGGGCAGGGGAAAAACTGTTTTTT
TRBD1 | TRBJ2-7 | - | TRBV4-1 | CASSQTRDRGYEQYF | TGCGCCAGCAGTCAAACCCGGGACAGGGGTTACGAGCAGTACTTC
- | TRBJ2-1 | - | TRBV19 | CASSQGQGKGYEQFF | TGTGCCAGTAGCCAGGGGCAGGGGAAGGGTTATGAGCAGTTCTTC
- | TRBJ2-2 | - | TRBV6-2/TRBV6-3 | CASSKQGMVTGELFF | TGTGCCAGCAGTAAGCAGGGGATGGTCACCGGGGAGCTGTTTTTT
- | TRBJ2-3 | - | TRBV11-2 | CASTRETDTQYF | TGTGCCAGCACCAGGGAAACAGATACGCAGTATTTT
TRBD1 | TRBJ1-2 | - | TRBV7-9 | CASSPVPDRVIFGYTF | TGTGCCAGCAGCCCGGTTCCGGACAGGGTGATTTTTGGCTACACCTTC
TRBD2 | TRBJ2-5 | - | TRBV3-1/TRBV3-2 | CASSQDRLAGGWSETQYF | TGTGCCAGCAGCCAAGATCGCCTAGCGGGGGGATGGTCGGAGACCCAGTACTTC
- | TRBJ1-1 | - | TRBV2 | CASSGDRRAFF | TGTGCCAGCAGTGGAGACAGGAGGGCTTTCTTT
TRBD1 | TRBJ1-5 | - | TRBV3-1/TRBV3-2 | CASSQEGANSNQPQHF | TGTGCCAGCAGCCAGGAGGGGGCCAATAGCAATCAGCCCCAGCATTTT
- | TRBJ1-1 | - | TRBV21-1 | CASSNGGPSAAFF | TGTGCCAGCAGCAACGGGGGACCGTCGGCGGCTTTCTTT
TRBD2 | TRBJ2-7 | - | TRBV2 | CASSEAGGEQYF | TGTGCCAGCAGTGAAGCGGGGGGGGAGCAGTACTTC
TRBD1 | TRBJ1-1 | - | TRBV5-3 | CARSSPGQEFPEAFF | TGTGCCAGAAGCTCTCCCGGACAGGAGTTCCCTGAAGCTTTCTTT
- | TRBJ1-6 | - | TRBV4-1 | CASSQDRNGFTLHF | TGCGCCAGCAGCCAAGATCGGAACGGGTTCACCCTCCACTTT
- | TRBJ2-3 | - | TRBV7-2 | CASSFSAGTDTQYF | TGTGCCAGCAGCTTTTCTGCGGGCACAGATACGCAGTATTTT
- | TRBJ1-3 | few | TRBV4-1 | CASSQEWGGAWNTIYF | TGCGCCAGCAGCCAAGAATGGGGGGGCGCCTGGAACACCATATATTTT
- | TRBJ2-5 | once | TRBV11-3 | CALRETQYF | TGTGCCCTGAGGGAGACCCAGTACTTC
- | TRBJ2-3 | - | TRBV21-1 | CASSKEQGNSTDTQYF | TGTGCCAGCAGCAAAGAACAGGGAAATAGCACAGATACGCAGTATTTT
TRBD1 | TRBJ1-4 | - | TRBV10-3 | CATGQALEEKLFF | TGTGCCACCGGACAGGCTCTTGAGGAAAAACTGTTTTTT
- | TRBJ2-2 | - | TRBV15 | CATSRGGVVTGELFF | TGTGCCACCAGCAGAGGCGGGGTGGTCACCGGGGAGCTGTTTTTT